Following are 8 T cell receptor beta chains from one sample sequenced in a study of blood T cell repertoires in COVID-19. The assay was immunoSEQ multiplex PCR, and TCRdb's table has in-frame clones only and misses some. In the table there are 95,000 or so clones, approximately 88% of which are singletons. Sample: peripheral blood. The receptors derive from a woman in her 70s with acute or convalescent COVID-19.

The chain links TRBV4-1 to TRBJ1-1; the D gene is possibly TRBD1 (5 bases). CDR1 MGHRA and CDR2 YSYEKL come from the germline V gene. The CDR3 is 14 amino acids. Trimming cost V 2 bases and J 3 bases, with 10 bases left between them. The CDR3 DNA reads as TGCGCCAGCAGCCAATCGTTCAGGGACACTGAAGCTTTCTTT. Amino acid sequence: CASSQSFRDTEAFF.

The J gene is TRBJ1-2, the V gene TRBV23-1; perhaps TRBD1 as D (5 bases). TRBV23-1 belongs to the ORF category, with a function that is uncertain. CDR3 length: 14 residues. V was cut by 4 bases and J by 8 bases, with 17 bases left in between. CDR3 sequence (DNA): TGCGCCAGCAGTCTCCCGGGGGGGGTCGAAGGCTACACCTTC. Its translation: CASSLPGGVEGYTF.

This clone has more than one count but fewer than ten. This chain joins TRBV6-1 and TRBJ2-3, with TRBD2 identical over 10 bases. Germline CDR1 reads MNHNS; CDR2 reads SASEGT. J lost 6 bases, V lost 0 bases, and 3 bases had no gene match. The length of the CDR3 is 15 residues. As DNA, the CDR3 is TGTGCCAGCAGTGAAGCGGCTAGCGGGAGTGATACGCAGTATTTT. Protein: CASSEAASGSDTQYF.

The chain joins TRBV27 to TRBJ1-6, with a possible D match to TRBD1 (5 bases). Germline V gene sequence: CDR1 MNHEY, CDR2 SMNVEV (reference sequence). V dropped 3 bases and J dropped 2 bases, with 14 bases sitting between them. CDR3 length: 17 amino acids. CDR3 region: CASSLEIPGPYNSPLHF. In DNA, the CDR3 is TGTGCCAGCAGTTTGGAAATCCCAGGGCCCTATAATTCACCCCTCCACTTT.

The V call is TRBV4-1, the J call TRBJ1-5; 7 bases map to TRBD1. Trimming cost V 4 bases and J 3 bases; bases outside gene matches: 6. Per germline, CDR1 MGHRA and CDR2 YSYEKL. CDR3 size: 15 residues. The CDR3 nucleotides are TGCGCCAGCAGCCCTATGGACAGGAACAATCAGCCCCAGCATTTT. Protein product: CASSPMDRNNQPQHF.

The CDR3 reads CASSPELGVGGNEQFF. CDR3 sequence (DNA): TGTGCCAGCAGCCCCGAGTTAGGAGTGGGAGGCAATGAGCAGTTCTTC. J is TRBJ2-1 and V is TRBV3-1 (or the pseudogene TRBV3-2); TRBD2 is a possible D gene (6 bases). Trimming took off 4 bases at V and 6 bases at J, with 19 bases between the two ends. Looked up from germline, CDR1 is LGHDT and CDR2 is YNNKEL (reference sequence). CDR3 length: 16 amino acids.

This sequence joins TRBV5-6 and TRBJ2-1; no clear D gene. Trimming left V 1 base short and J 2 bases short, with 10 bases between. The CDR3 spans 15 residues. Germline assignment: CDR1 SGHDT and CDR2 YYEEEE. The CDR3 protein is CASSLSPETYNEQFF. The CDR3 DNA reads as TGTGCCAGCAGCTTGTCCCCCGAGACCTACAATGAGCAGTTCTTC.

The rearrangement uses TRBV28 and TRBJ2-3; D is undetermined. CDR1 MDHEN and CDR2 SYDVKM come from the germline V gene. Trimming took 3 bases from V and 4 from J, leaving 11 bases between them. This CDR3 is built from 14 residues. DNA of the CDR3: TGTGCCAGCAGTTTCAATTCTCGCGCAGATACGCAGTATTTT. Residues: CASSFNSRADTQYF. Together with reference TRBV28 and TRBJ2-3, the CDR3 gives the full variable domain: DVKVTQSSRYLVKRTGEKVFLECVQDMDHENMFWYRQDPGLGLRLIYFSYDVKMKEKGDIPEGYSVSREKKERFSLILESASTNQTSMYLCASSFNSRADTQYFGPGTRLTVL.